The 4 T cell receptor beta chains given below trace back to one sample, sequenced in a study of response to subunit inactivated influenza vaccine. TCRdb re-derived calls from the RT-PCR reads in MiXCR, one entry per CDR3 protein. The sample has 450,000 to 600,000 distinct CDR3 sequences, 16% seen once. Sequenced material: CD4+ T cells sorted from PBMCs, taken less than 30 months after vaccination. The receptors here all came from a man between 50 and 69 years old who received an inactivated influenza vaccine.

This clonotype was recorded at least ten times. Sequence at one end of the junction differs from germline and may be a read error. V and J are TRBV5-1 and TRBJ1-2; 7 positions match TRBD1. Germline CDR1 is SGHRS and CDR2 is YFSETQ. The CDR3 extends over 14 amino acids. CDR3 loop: CASSLDRANYGYTF. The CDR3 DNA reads TGTGCCAGCAGCTTAGACAGGGCCAACTATGGCTACACCTTC.

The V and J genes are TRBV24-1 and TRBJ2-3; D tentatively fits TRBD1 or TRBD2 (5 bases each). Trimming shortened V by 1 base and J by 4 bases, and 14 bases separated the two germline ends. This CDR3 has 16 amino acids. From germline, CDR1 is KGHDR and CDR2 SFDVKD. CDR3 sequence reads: CATSDFGGLIPDTQYF. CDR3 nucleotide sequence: TGTGCCACCAGTGATTTTGGGGGATTGATTCCAGATACGCAGTATTTT.

The CDR3 DNA reads as TGTGCCAGCAGCTTAGCGGGGGACCCTAGCGGGAGTATCCTCTTCGAGCAGTACTTC. It translates to CASSLAGDPSGSILFEQYF. V gene TRBV7-2 combines with J gene TRBJ2-7, with TRBD2 identical over 10 bases. Looked up from germline, CDR1 is SGHTA and CDR2 is FQGNSA. The CDR3 sequence is 19 residues long. The trim removed 0 bases at V and 6 bases at J, leaving 17 bases unmatched.

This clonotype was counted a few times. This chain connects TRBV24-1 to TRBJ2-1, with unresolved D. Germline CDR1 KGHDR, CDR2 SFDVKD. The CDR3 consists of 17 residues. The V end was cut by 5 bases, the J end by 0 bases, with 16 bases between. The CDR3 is CATSGQPQSSSYNEQFF. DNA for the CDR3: TGTGCCACCAGTGGGCAACCACAGTCTAGCTCCTACAATGAGCAGTTCTTC.